These 16 T cell receptor beta chains were sequenced from one sample in a study of siplizumab effects on memory and regulatory T cells. Sequencing used immunoSEQ multiplex PCR; TCRdb keeps in-frame clones, though not all of them. The sample includes some 97,000 clones, more than 90% of them seen just once. Sequencing was done on a sample of CD4+ T cells sorted from blood. Every receptor here comes from a human donor in good health.

Comments on this clone: This same CDR3 is encoded by further DNA sequences in the sample. This sequence joins TRBV7-6 and TRBJ2-5; weak D call: TRBD2 (6 bases). Germline V gene sequence: CDR1 SGHVS, CDR2 FNYEAQ. The CDR3 consists of 15 residues. Trimming left V 4 bases short and J 4 bases short, with 16 bases between. In nucleotides, the CDR3 is TGTGCCAGCAGCTCCGGTACGGGGGTGTCAGAGACCCAGTACTTC. This codes for CASSSGTGVSETQYF.

V is TRBV7-2 and J is TRBJ1-1, with D unclear. Deletions cut 9 bases from V and 4 bases from J, with 21 bases between. This CDR3 has 15 residues. Germline lookup yields CDR1 SGHTA and CDR2 FQGNSA. The CDR3 is CASKPPGLPATEAFF. Written as DNA, the CDR3 is TGTGCCAGTAAACCCCCCGGGCTACCGGCCACTGAAGCTTTCTTT.

CDR3 residues: CASSRGTAASGANVLTF. For the CDR3, the DNA is TGTGCCAGTAGTAGGGGGACAGCTGCTTCGGGGGCCAACGTCCTGACTTTC. V usage is TRBV19 and J usage is TRBJ2-6, with TRBD1 identical over 7 bases. The ends lost 4 bases at V and 4 bases at J; junction bases unmatched: 10. The CDR3 is made up of 17 amino acids. Per the germline V gene, CDR1 is LNHDA and CDR2 is SQIVND (reference sequence). Full variable domain (remainder filled in from reference TRBV19 and TRBJ2-6): DGGITQSPKYLFRKEGQNVTLSCEQNLNHDAMYWYRQDPGQGLRLIYYSQIVNDFQKGDIAEGYSVSREKKESFPLTVTSAQKNPTAFYLCASSRGTAASGANVLTFGAGSRLTVL.

The rearrangement links TRBV28 to TRBJ1-3; 8 nucleotides line up with TRBD1. The CDR3 is made up of 14 amino acids. Trimming removed 6 bases from V and 7 bases from J; junction bases left unmatched: 8. Germline CDR1 reads MDHEN; CDR2 reads SYDVKM. The CDR3 loop reads CASRPTGQGNTIYF. The CDR3 DNA reads TGTGCCAGCAGACCTACCGGACAGGGTAACACCATATATTTT.

The chain employs TRBV18 and TRBJ2-3, with TRBD1 matching over 9 bases. Germline V gene sequence: CDR1 KGHSH, CDR2 LQKENI. Losses at the gene ends were 3 bases for V and 6 bases for J; bases not matched to a gene: 10. This CDR3 comprises 16 residues. CDR3 in DNA: TGTGCCAGCTCACCTACTCGACAGGGGGGATCTGATACGCAGTATTTT. Residues: CASSPTRQGGSDTQYF.

This rearrangement joins TRBV11-2 to TRBJ1-2, with D possibly matching TRBD1 (5 bases). From germline, CDR1 is SGHAT and CDR2 FQNNGV. V lost 5 bases to trimming and J lost 8 bases, with 12 bases between them. The CDR3 is 12 amino acids. CDR3 residues: CASSGDGGGYTF. The CDR3 region has the DNA TGTGCCAGCAGCGGGGACGGGGGAGGCTACACCTTC.

J is TRBJ1-4 and V is TRBV30; tentative D call: TRBD1 (5 bases). V was clipped by 4 bases and J by 5 bases, with 11 bases between them. In germline, CDR1 is GTSNPN, CDR2 SVGIG (reference sequence). CDR3 length equals 13 residues. DNA of the CDR3: TGTGCCTGGAATAGACAGCGCAATGAAAAACTGTTTTTT. Its translation: CAWNRQRNEKLFF.

The chain recombines TRBV6-4 with TRBJ1-5; 10 bases align to TRBD1. The CDR3 covers 16 residues. J lost 3 bases, V lost 6 bases, and 8 bases had no gene match. Germline CDR1 is MRHNA and CDR2 is SNTAGT. CDR3 sequence reads: CASSPEGTGVNQPQHF. DNA of the CDR3: TGTGCCAGCAGCCCGGAGGGGACAGGGGTCAATCAGCCCCAGCATTTT.

This clone was seen just once. The chain combines TRBV9 with TRBJ2-6; a possible D gene is TRBD1 (5 bases). CDR3 length: 15 amino acids. V shed 3 bases and J shed 1 base, with 8 bases lying between them. Germline CDR1 and CDR2: SGDLS and YYNGEE. The CDR3 loop is CASSAQGSGANVLTF. CDR3 nucleotide sequence: TGTGCCAGCAGCGCCCAGGGTTCTGGGGCCAACGTCCTGACTTTC.

This sequence joins TRBV18 and TRBJ1-3; unclear D gene. CDR3 length: 14 residues. V shed 3 bases and J shed 3 bases, with 9 bases lying between them. Per the germline V gene, CDR1 is KGHSH and CDR2 is LQKENI. Here the CDR3 DNA reads TGTGCCAGCTCACCGTTACAGAGTGGAAACACCATATATTTT. Its protein is CASSPLQSGNTIYF.

This clone was detected only once. V gene TRBV7-2 combines with J gene TRBJ2-5; 8 bases are a match to TRBD1. Germline CDR1 is SGHTA and CDR2 is FQGNSA. This CDR3 is built from 16 residues. Losses at the gene ends were 0 bases for V and 5 bases for J; bases not matched to a gene: 8. Written as DNA, the CDR3 is TGTGCCAGCAGCTTAGCGAGCCAGGGGGCCGGGGAGACCCAGTACTTC. The encoded protein is CASSLASQGAGETQYF.

This clone is a singleton in its sample. This rearrangement joins TRBV5-4 to TRBJ1-1; D is perhaps TRBD1 (6 bases). The ends were cut back, 1 base at V and 3 bases at J, with 22 bases in the middle. This CDR3 has 18 amino acids. Germline lookup yields CDR1 SGHNT and CDR2 YYREEE (reference sequence). The CDR3: CASSLPYSKGGADTEAFF. CDR3 nucleotide sequence: TGTGCCAGCAGCTTGCCCTACTCCAAGGGGGGGGCGGACACTGAAGCTTTCTTT.

The chain links TRBV6-1 to TRBJ1-1, with D uncertain. Trimming pared 4 bases from V and 2 bases from J, leaving 20 bases between. This CDR3 contains 17 residues. CDR1 is MNHNS and CDR2 is SASEGT in the germline V gene. This CDR3 reads CASSVGNRNRINTEAFF. CDR3 nucleotide sequence: TGTGCCAGCAGTGTCGGGAATCGTAATCGGATTAACACTGAAGCTTTCTTT.

V gene TRBV18 combines with J gene TRBJ2-7; D possibly corresponds to TRBD1 (5 bases). Trimming cost V 3 bases and J 3 bases, with 9 bases left between them. The CDR3 is 13 amino acids. Per germline, CDR1 KGHSH and CDR2 LQKENI. The CDR3 loop reads CASSPDRHYEQYF. The CDR3 bases are TGTGCCAGCTCACCCGACAGACACTACGAGCAGTACTTC.

This clone has only one observation. The chain carries TRBV30 and TRBJ2-2; 9 bases align to TRBD1. The CDR3 is 15 residues long. Trimming took 1 base from V and 5 from J; bases not matched to a gene: 5. CDR1 is GTSNPN and CDR2 is SVGIG in the germline V gene (reference sequence). For the CDR3, the DNA is TGTGCCTGGAGTGCCCTGACAGGGGGGACCGGGGAGCTGTTTTTT. It yields the protein CAWSALTGGTGELFF.

The chain carries TRBV7-3 and TRBJ2-5, with D unresolved. The CDR3 length is 13 residues. V lost 4 bases to trimming and J lost 2 bases, with 8 bases between them. Germline V CDR1 and CDR2: SGHTA, FQGTGA. DNA of the CDR3: TGTGCCAGCAGCTCGGACGGACAAGAGACCCAGTACTTC. Translation: CASSSDGQETQYF.